The rows below give T cell receptor beta chains drawn from one sample of a study of preoperative IRX-2 immunotherapy in early breast cancer. Produced via immunoSEQ multiplex PCR; TCRdb's table is partial and in-frame only. The data contain roughly 29,000 clones, roughly 90% of them singletons. This specimen was acquired from a patient treated with IRX-2 immunotherapy. The source of these receptors is a human donor with breast cancer. The CDR3 runs from the conserved cysteine through the conserved F or W. A D gene is named only where the DNA matches it firmly. The size of a clone is reported for some rows only, either as once, few or many, or as a class for expanded clones.

v_call,clone_size,d_call,j_call,cdr3_aa,cdr3_nt
TRBV18,-,-,TRBJ1-6,CASSPRGGRVDYNSPLHF,TGTGCCAGCTCACCAAGAGGCGGCAGGGTAGACTATAATTCACCCCTCCACTTT
TRBV7-9,-,TRBD1,TRBJ1-1,CASSTQTGGTEAFF,TGTGCCAGCAGCACCCAGACAGGGGGGACTGAAGCTTTCTTT
TRBV6-4,-,TRBD2,TRBJ2-1,CASSWTRDTNEQFF,TGTGCCAGCAGTTGGACTAGAGATACCAATGAGCAGTTCTTC
TRBV9,-,TRBD1,TRBJ2-7,CASSVGGQLSSYEQYF,TGTGCCAGCAGCGTAGGGGGACAGCTGAGCTCCTACGAGCAGTACTTC
TRBV9,-,TRBD2,TRBJ2-7,CASSVESGNSYEQYF,TGTGCCAGCAGCGTTGAGAGCGGGAACTCCTACGAGCAGTACTTC
TRBV7-2,-,TRBD2,TRBJ2-2,CASSLVAGYTGELFF,TGTGCCAGCAGCTTAGTAGCGGGGTACACCGGGGAGCTGTTTTTT
TRBV11-2,once,-,TRBJ2-4,CASSWTGAKNIQYF,TGTGCCAGCAGTTGGACCGGGGCCAAAAACATTCAGTACTTC
TRBV7-2,-,TRBD1,TRBJ1-5,CASNIQGMGNQPQHF,TGTGCCAGCAACATACAGGGGATGGGCAATCAGCCCCAGCATTTT
TRBV10-3,-,-,TRBJ1-1,CAIRSPGSTEAFF,TGTGCCATCAGGAGCCCAGGATCCACTGAAGCTTTCTTT
TRBV18,-,-,TRBJ2-7,CASSQGTPQSFYEQYF,TGTGCCAGCTCACAAGGGACTCCCCAATCGTTCTACGAGCAGTACTTC
TRBV7-6,-,-,TRBJ2-5,CASSLALKTQYF,TGTGCCAGCAGCTTAGCGCTGAAGACCCAGTACTTC
TRBV5-1,-,-,TRBJ2-1,CASSWASYNEQFF,TGCGCCAGCAGCTGGGCCTCCTACAATGAGCAGTTCTTC
TRBV7-8,-,-,TRBJ1-3,CASSLSPGIRSGNTIYF,TGTGCCAGCAGCTTGAGTCCTGGGATCCGCTCTGGAAACACCATATATTTT
TRBV2,-,-,TRBJ2-7,CASSGGYTSYEQYF,TGTGCCAGCAGTGGTGGCTACACCTCCTACGAGCAGTACTTC
TRBV6-1,once,-,TRBJ1-1,CASRFLGSSEAFF,TGTGCCAGCAGGTTTTTAGGGAGCTCTGAAGCTTTCTTT
TRBV11-2,-,-,TRBJ1-2,CASSLEAGPNYGYTF,TGTGCCAGCAGCTTAGAGGCAGGTCCGAACTATGGCTACACCTTC
TRBV18,once,TRBD2,TRBJ2-7,CASSPGPGGNYEQYF,TGTGCCAGCTCACCCGGACCGGGGGGGAACTACGAGCAGTACTTC
TRBV6-5,-,TRBD1,TRBJ2-7,CASTPFQTGANEQYF,TGTGCCAGCACCCCCTTTCAGACAGGGGCAAACGAGCAGTACTTC
TRBV11-2,-,-,TRBJ1-3,CASSLDSGNTIYF,TGTGCCAGCAGCTTAGACAGTGGAAACACCATATATTTT
TRBV15,-,-,TRBJ2-2,CATSRDSIPNTGELFF,TGTGCCACCAGCAGAGATTCCATCCCGAACACCGGGGAGCTGTTTTTT
TRBV11-2,-,TRBD1,TRBJ2-6,CASSPTGARLSGANVLTF,TGTGCCAGCAGTCCAACAGGGGCTCGGCTATCTGGGGCCAACGTCCTGACTTTC
TRBV6-1,-,TRBD1,TRBJ1-1,CASSLTGGRAEAFF,TGTGCCAGCAGTCTTACAGGGGGCAGGGCTGAAGCTTTCTTT
TRBV23-1,-,-,TRBJ1-1,CASSQSSEAFF,TGCGCCAGCAGTCAATCGTCTGAAGCTTTCTTT
TRBV5-1,-,-,TRBJ1-1,CASSLDGDTEAFF,TGCGCCAGCAGCTTGGACGGGGACACTGAAGCTTTCTTT